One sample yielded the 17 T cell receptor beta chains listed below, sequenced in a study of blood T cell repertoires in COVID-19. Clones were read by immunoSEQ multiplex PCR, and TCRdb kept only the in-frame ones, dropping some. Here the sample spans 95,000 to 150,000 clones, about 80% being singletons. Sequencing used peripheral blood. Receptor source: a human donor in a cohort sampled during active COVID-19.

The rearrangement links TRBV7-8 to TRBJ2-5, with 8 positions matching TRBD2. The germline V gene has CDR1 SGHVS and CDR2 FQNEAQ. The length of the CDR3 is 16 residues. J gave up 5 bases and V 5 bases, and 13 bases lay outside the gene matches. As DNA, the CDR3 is TGTGCCAGCAGCCCCGCGGGGGGCCGGGGTGGGGAGACCCAGTACTTC. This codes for CASSPAGGRGGETQYF.

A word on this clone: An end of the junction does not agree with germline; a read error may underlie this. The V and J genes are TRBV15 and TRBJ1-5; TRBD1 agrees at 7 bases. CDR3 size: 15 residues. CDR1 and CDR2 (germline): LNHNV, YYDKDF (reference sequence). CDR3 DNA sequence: TGTGCCACCAGCAGCCCCTGGACAGGCAATCGGCCCCAGCATTTT. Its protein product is CATSSPWTGNRPQHF.

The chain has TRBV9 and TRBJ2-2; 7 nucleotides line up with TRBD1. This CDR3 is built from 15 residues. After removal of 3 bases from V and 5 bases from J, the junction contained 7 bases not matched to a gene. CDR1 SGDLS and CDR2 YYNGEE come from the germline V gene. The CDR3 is CASSAYTGATGELFF. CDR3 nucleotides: TGTGCCAGCAGCGCCTACACAGGGGCGACCGGGGAGCTGTTTTTT.

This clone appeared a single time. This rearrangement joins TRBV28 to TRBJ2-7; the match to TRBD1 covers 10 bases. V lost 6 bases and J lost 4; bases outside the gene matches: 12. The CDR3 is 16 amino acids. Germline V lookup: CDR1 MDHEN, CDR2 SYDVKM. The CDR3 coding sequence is TGTGCCAGCAGAAGACAGGGGGCGCAATCAAGGTACGAGCAGTACTTC. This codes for CASRRQGAQSRYEQYF.

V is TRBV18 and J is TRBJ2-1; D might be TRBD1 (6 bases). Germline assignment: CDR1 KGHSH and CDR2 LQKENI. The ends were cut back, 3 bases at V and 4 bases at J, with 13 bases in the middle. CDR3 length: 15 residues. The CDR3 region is CASSPDRDTYNEQFF. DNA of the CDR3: TGTGCCAGCTCACCGGACCGGGACACATACAATGAGCAGTTCTTC. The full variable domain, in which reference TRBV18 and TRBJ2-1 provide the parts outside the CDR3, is NAGVMQNPRHLVRRRGQEARLRCSPMKGHSHVYWYRQLPEEGLKFMVYLQKENIIDESGMPKERFSAEFPKEGPSILRIQQVVRGDSAAYFCASSPDRDTYNEQFFGPGTRLTVL.

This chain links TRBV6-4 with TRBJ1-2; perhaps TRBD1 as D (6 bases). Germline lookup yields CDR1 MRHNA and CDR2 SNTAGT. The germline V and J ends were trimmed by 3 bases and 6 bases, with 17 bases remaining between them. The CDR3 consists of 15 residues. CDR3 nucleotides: TGTGCCAGCAGTGATCAGGGGAGCCAATTTAATGGCTACACCTTC. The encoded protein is CASSDQGSQFNGYTF.

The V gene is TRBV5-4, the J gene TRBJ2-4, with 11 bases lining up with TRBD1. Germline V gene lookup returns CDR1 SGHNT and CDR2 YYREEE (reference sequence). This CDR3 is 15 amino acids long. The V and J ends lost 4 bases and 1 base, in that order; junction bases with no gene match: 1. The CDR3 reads CASSGDRGAKNIQYF. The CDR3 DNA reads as TGTGCCAGCAGCGGGGACAGGGGGGCCAAAAACATTCAGTACTTC.

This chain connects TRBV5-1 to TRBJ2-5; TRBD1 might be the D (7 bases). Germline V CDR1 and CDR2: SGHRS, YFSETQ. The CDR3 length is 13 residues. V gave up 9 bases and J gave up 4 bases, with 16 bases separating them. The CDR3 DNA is TGCGCCACCGCAGGGGGGATCAGAGAGACCCAGTACTTC. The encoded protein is CATAGGIRETQYF.

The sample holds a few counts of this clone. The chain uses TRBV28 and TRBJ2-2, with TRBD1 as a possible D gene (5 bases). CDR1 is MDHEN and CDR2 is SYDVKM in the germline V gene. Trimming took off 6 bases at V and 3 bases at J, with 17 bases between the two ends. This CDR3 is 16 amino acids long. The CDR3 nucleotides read TGTGCCAGCAGAAGCTCAGGGCTTGGCGACACCGGGGAGCTGTTTTTT. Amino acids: CASRSSGLGDTGELFF.

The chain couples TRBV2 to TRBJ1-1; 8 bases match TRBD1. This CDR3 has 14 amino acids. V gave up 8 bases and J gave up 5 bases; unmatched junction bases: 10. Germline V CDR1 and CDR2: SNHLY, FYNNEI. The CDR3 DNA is TGTGCCAGCGTTACTCAACAGGGGGTTACTGAAGCTTTCTTT. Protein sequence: CASVTQQGVTEAFF.

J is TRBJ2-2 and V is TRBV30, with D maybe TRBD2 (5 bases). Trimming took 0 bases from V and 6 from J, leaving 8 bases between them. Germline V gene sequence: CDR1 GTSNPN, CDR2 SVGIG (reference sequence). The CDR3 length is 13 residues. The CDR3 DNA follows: TGTGCCTGGAGTGTACTAGTGGCCGGGGAGCTGTTTTTT. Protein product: CAWSVLVAGELFF.

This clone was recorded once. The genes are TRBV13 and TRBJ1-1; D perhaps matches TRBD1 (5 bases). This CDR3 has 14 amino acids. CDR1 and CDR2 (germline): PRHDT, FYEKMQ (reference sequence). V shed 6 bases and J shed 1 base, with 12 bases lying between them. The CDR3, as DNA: TGTGCCAGCAGGGGGGGTCTACCGAACACTGAAGCTTTCTTT. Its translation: CASRGGLPNTEAFF. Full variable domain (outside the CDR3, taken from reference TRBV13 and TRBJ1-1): AAGVIQSPRHLIKEKRETATLKCYPIPRHDTVYWYQQGPGQDPQFLISFYEKMQSDKGSIPDRFSAQQFSDYHSELNMSSLELGDSALYFCASRGGLPNTEAFFGQGTRLTVV.

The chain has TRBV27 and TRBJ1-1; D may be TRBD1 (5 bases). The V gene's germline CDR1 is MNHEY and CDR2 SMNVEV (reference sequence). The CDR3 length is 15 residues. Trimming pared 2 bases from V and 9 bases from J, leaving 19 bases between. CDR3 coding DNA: TGTGCCAGCAGTTTAGTGGGCTCGTCGCAGGGTAAAGCTTTCTTT. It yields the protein CASSLVGSSQGKAFF.

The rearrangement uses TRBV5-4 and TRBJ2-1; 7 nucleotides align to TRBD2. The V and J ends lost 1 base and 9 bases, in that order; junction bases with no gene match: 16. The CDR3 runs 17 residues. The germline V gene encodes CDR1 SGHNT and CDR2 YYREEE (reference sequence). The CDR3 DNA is TGTGCCAGCAGCTTGACAAGCGGGATAACCTACAATAGTGAGCAGTTCTTC. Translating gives CASSLTSGITYNSEQFF.

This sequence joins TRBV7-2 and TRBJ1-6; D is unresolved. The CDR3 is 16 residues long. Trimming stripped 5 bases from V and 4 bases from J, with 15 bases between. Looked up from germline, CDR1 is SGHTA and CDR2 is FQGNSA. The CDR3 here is CASSPGEILYNSPLHF. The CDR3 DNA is TGTGCCAGCAGCCCCGGGGAGATACTGTATAATTCACCCCTCCACTTT.

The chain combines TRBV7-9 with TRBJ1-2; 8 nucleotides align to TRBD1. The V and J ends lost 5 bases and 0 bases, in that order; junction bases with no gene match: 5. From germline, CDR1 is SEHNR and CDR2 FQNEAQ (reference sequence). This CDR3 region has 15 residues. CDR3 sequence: CASSPGQGPNYGYTF. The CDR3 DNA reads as TGTGCCAGCAGCCCCGGACAGGGACCTAACTATGGCTACACCTTC.

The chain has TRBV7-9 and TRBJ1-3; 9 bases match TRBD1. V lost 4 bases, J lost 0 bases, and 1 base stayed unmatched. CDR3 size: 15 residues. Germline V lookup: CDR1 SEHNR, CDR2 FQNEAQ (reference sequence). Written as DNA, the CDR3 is TGTGCCAGCAGCTGGGGACAGGGCTCTGGAAACACCATATATTTT. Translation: CASSWGQGSGNTIYF.